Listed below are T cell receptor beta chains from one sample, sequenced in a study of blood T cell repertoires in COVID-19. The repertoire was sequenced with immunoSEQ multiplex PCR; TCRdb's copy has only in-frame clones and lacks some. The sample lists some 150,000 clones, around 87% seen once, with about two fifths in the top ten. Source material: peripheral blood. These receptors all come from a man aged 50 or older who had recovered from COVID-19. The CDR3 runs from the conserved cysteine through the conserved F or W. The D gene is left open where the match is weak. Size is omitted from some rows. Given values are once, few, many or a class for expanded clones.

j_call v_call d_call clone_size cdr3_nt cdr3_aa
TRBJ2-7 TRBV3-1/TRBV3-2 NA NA TGTGCCAGCAGCCTTGACCTAGTAGCCTACGAGCAGTACTTC CASSLDLVAYEQYF
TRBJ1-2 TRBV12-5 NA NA TGTGCTAGTGGTTTAACGCGGGGGAGCGGGTATGGCTACACCTTC CASGLTRGSGYGYTF
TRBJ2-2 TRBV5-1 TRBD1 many TGCGCCAGCAGCTCCAAACGGACAGGGGACACCGGGGAGCTGTTTTTT CASSSKRTGDTGELFF
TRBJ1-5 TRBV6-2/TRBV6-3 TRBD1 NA TGTGCCAGCAGCCGGAGACAGGGGCCTTATAGCAATCAGCCCCAGCATTTT CASSRRQGPYSNQPQHF
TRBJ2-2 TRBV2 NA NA TGTGCCAGCAGTGAAGCGCAGGCGAACACCGGGGAGCTGTTTTTT CASSEAQANTGELFF
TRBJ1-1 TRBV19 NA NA TGTGCCATTGGACCAAAGGAGGGGAGGAACACTGAAGCTTTCTTT CAIGPKEGRNTEAFF
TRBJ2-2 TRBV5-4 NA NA TGTGCCAGCAGCTTGGACGCAAGGGGGAACACCGGGGAGCTGTTTTTT CASSLDARGNTGELFF
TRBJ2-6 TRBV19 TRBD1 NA TGTGCCAGTAGTTACAGGGGTTCTGGGGCCAACGTCCTGACTTTC CASSYRGSGANVLTF
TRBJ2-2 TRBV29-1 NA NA TGCAGCGTTGAAGATCTGGCAGGCAGTACCGGGGAGCTGTTTTTT CSVEDLAGSTGELFF
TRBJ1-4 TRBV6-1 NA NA TGTGCCAGCAGTGAAGCGGACGGGGGAAATACTGAAAAACTGTTTTTT CASSEADGGNTEKLFF
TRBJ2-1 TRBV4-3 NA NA TGCGCCAGCAGCCAAGATCGACTCCCGATCTCCTACAATGAGCAGTTCTTC CASSQDRLPISYNEQFF
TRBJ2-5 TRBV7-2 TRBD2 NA TGTGCCAGCAGCCCGCGGCTAGCGGGCTTACAAGAGACCCAGTACTTC CASSPRLAGLQETQYF
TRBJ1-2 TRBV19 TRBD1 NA TGTGCCAGTAGTAACCCCCCACAGGGGGCCGCGAACTATGGCTACACCTTC CASSNPPQGAANYGYTF
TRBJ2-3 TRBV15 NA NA TGTGCCACCAGCAGAGATCACCCTAGCGCCACAGATACGCAGTATTTT CATSRDHPSATDTQYF
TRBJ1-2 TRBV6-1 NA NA TGTGCCAGCAGTGAAGCCCAGGGGACCTTCTATGGCTACACCTTC CASSEAQGTFYGYTF
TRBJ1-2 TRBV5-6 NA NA TGTGCCAGCTCGCCAGCGTCGGCTGTTAACTATGGCTACACCTTC CASSPASAVNYGYTF
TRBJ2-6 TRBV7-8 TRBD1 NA TGTGCCAGCAGCCCCCCGACAGGGACGCCCTCTGGGGCCAACGTCCTGACTTTC CASSPPTGTPSGANVLTF
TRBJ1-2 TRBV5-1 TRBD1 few TGCGCCAGCAGCCCGACCGGGACAGGGTCGTCCTATGGCTACACCTTC CASSPTGTGSSYGYTF
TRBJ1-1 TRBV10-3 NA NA TGTGCCATCAGTGAGACAGGTATGAACACTGAAGCTTTCTTT CAISETGMNTEAFF
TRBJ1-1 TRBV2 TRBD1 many TGTGCCAGCAGGAGGACAGGGGGCCAGAACACTGAAGCTTTCTTT CASRRTGGQNTEAFF
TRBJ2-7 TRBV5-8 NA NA TGTGCCAGCAGCACCTTAGCGATCTACGAGCAGTACTTC CASSTLAIYEQYF
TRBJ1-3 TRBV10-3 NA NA TGTGCCATCAGTGAGTTTGAGGGCTACTCTGGAAACACCATATATTTT CAISEFEGYSGNTIYF
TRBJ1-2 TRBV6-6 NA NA TGTGCCAGCACGTCTCAGGGTAACTATGGCTACACCTTC CASTSQGNYGYTF
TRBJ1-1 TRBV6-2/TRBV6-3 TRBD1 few TGTGCCAGCAGTTATGTGAAGACGGGACAGGGTGACACTGAAGCTTTCTTT CASSYVKTGQGDTEAFF
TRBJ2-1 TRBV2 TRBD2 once TGTGCCAGCAGTGATAGACTAGCGGGGGGGTCCCCTTCGGACAATGAGCAGTTCTTC CASSDRLAGGSPSDNEQFF
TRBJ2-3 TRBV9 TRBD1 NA TGTGCCAGCAGCGCCGACAGGGGAGCGGCAGATACGCAGTATTTT CASSADRGAADTQYF
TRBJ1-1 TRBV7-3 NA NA TGTGCCAGCAGCTCCGGAGTATTGAGGCTGATGAACACTGAAGCTTTCTTT CASSSGVLRLMNTEAFF